This entry features one TCR beta chain sequence. The antigen remains undetermined. This sample is part of a study of T cells after yellow fever vaccination. Findings and caveats of the study: From the bulk population, abundant clonotypes could contaminate and appear within FACS-sorted repertoires.

TCRdb itself ran the 5' RACE reads through MiXCR, one entry per CDR3 protein. The sample comprises 500,000 to 650,000 distinct CDR3 sequences, around a sixth of which are singletons, and 15% to 20% rests with the top ten. In germline, CDR1 is LGHDT, CDR2 YNNKEL (reference sequence). V gave up 1 base and J gave up 2 bases; unmatched junction bases: 2. The CDR3 loop spans 16 amino acids. This TCR was sampled from a man aged 18 to 35 who received the YFV17D yellow fever vaccine. The chain carries TRBV3-1 and TRBJ2-3; TRBD2 aligns across 11 bases. The source was PBMCs, collected about 5 days after the first yellow fever vaccination. This CDR3 reads CASSQASGGFTDTQYF. In DNA, the CDR3 is TGTGCCAGCAGCCAAGCTAGCGGGGGGTTCACAGATACGCAGTATTTT.